This TCR beta chain stems from a study of early T cells in non-severe SARS-CoV-2 infection. This clonotype was picked up many times. TCRdb analysed the 5' RACE reads with MiXCR anew, one entry per CDR3 protein. Among some 49,000 distinct CDR3 sequences, 12% were seen once, and the ten largest hold more than 9%. The germline gives CDR1 SGHRS, CDR2 YFSETQ. The CDR3 is made up of 16 amino acids. The V end lost 4 bases, the J end lost 2 bases, and 15 bases lay between the germline ends. The sequenced sample was whole blood. The chain joins TRBV5-1 to TRBJ2-2, with D maybe TRBD2 (5 bases). The clonotype was recovered from an adult who was a healthcare worker with PCR-confirmed SARS-CoV-2 infection or an uninfected control (not recorded which). The DNA for the CDR3 is TGCGCCAGCAGCCCCGGACTCTCGGGAAACACCGGGGAGCTGTTTTTT. Its protein product is CASSPGLSGNTGELFF. Combining the CDR3 with reference TRBV5-1 and TRBJ2-2 gives the whole variable domain KAGVTQTPRYLIKTRGQQVTLSCSPISGHRSVSWYQQTPGQGLQFLFEYFSETQRNKGNFPGRFSGRQFSNSRSEMNVSTLELGDSALYLCASSPGLSGNTGELFFGEGSRLTVL.